The clone carrying this TCR beta chain was seen ten or more times. No antigen is known for it. These data are taken from a study of T cells after posttransplantation cyclophosphamide. Study-level points and caveats: Tissue-infiltrating T cells from skin or gut overlapped little with blood T cells. Recipient CMV seropositivity and CMV reactivation strongly tracked TRB clonality. Later blood repertoires were often dominated by clones from the donor CD8+ memory compartment.

Treatment was busulfan-fludarabine conditioning, a marrow graft, and cyclophosphamide on days +3 and +4. After removal of 7 bases from V and 3 bases from J, the junction contained 16 bases not matched to a gene. The CDR3 covers 17 residues. Germline CDR1 is SEHNR and CDR2 is FQNEAQ (reference sequence). Produced via immunoSEQ multiplex PCR; TCRdb's table is partial and in-frame only. The data list some 10,000 clones, none observed once; approximately 13% falls to the top ten. The sequence was collected from a female patient aged 40-50 years who received an allogeneic stem cell transplant from a related donor, was CMV-positive, and had no GVHD. Among the T cells, some may be from the graft donor. The chain has TRBV7-9 and TRBJ1-1; 8 bases map to TRBD1. This specimen consisted of PBMCs, obtained after allogeneic stem cell transplant with posttransplant cyclophosphamide. CDR3 region: CASNPPAGGAEDTEAFF. The CDR3 nucleotides are TGTGCCAGCAACCCGCCGGCAGGGGGCGCAGAGGACACTGAAGCTTTCTTT. The whole variable domain, filled in from reference TRBV7-9 and TRBJ1-1, reads DTGVSQNPRHKITKRGQNVTFRCDPISEHNRLYWYRQTLGQGPEFLTYFQNEAQLEKSRLLSDRFSAERPKGSFSTLEIQRTEQGDSAMYLCASNPPAGGAEDTEAFFGQGTRLTVV.